This TCR beta chain was documented in a study of OX40 agonist ivuxolimab in advanced cancers. Produced via immunoSEQ multiplex PCR; TCRdb's table is partial and in-frame only. The table includes some 60,000 clones, approximately 83% detected once. The CDR3 consists of 15 residues. Germline loops: CDR1 MNHEY, CDR2 SMNVEV (reference sequence). With 3 bases removed from V and 1 base from J, the gap between germline ends came to 12 bases. The source was CD4+ or CD8+ T cells sorted from blood, collected in a trial of the OX40 agonist ivuxolimab. This chain connects TRBV27 to TRBJ1-1, with D tentatively TRBD1 (5 bases). This clonotype originated in an adult with an advanced solid tumor such as melanoma, head and neck, liver or kidney cancer. The CDR3 DNA is TGTGCCAGCAGTTTTGGGGGAGGGGCGAACACTGAAGCTTTCTTT. This encodes CASSFGGGANTEAFF.